The rows below give T cell receptor beta chains drawn from one sample of a study of CD8+CD57+ T cells in acquired aplastic anemia. TCRdb reprocessed the reads with MiXCR, giving one entry per CDR3 protein. The data hold roughly 80,000 distinct CDR3 sequences, with approximately 46% observed a single time. Sequencing was carried out using sorted CD4+, CD8+, or CD8+CD57+ T cells (not recorded which) from PBMCs. Receptor source: a human donor in good health, serving as a control. CDR3s include the opening cysteine and the closing phenylalanine or tryptophan. Each record gives: D gene, clone size, J gene, V gene, CDR3 DNA, CDR3 protein. A D gene is named only where the DNA matches it firmly. A row's size may be missing; if present it is once, few, many or a size class.

NA | many | TRBJ2-2 | TRBV19 | TGTGCCAGTAGTATTCGAGGGTGGGATGGGGAGCTGTTTTTT | CASSIRGWDGELFF
NA | many | TRBJ2-1 | TRBV20-1 | TGCAGTGCGGAACCAGGTCGGGAAAGTGATGAGCAGTTCTTC | CSAEPGRESDEQFF
NA | few | TRBJ1-1 | TRBV11-2 | TGTGCCAGCAGCTTAGATAACGGTCCTTCCGAAGCTTTCTTT | CASSLDNGPSEAFF
TRBD1 | NA | TRBJ2-3 | TRBV29-1 | TGCAGCGCGGGACAGGGGTCCACAGATACGCAGTATTTT | CSAGQGSTDTQYF
NA | many | TRBJ2-7 | TRBV4-1 | TGCGCCAGCAGCACATTCAAGGGGGGGACCGAGCAGTACTTC | CASSTFKGGTEQYF
TRBD2 | NA | TRBJ2-7 | TRBV15 | TGTGCCACCTCTCCGACTAGCGGGGGGGACGAGCAGTACTTC | CATSPTSGGDEQYF
TRBD1 | NA | TRBJ1-1 | TRBV11-3 | TGTGCCAGCAGCTTAGTCACAGGGGGCACTGAAGCTTTCTTT | CASSLVTGGTEAFF
NA | many | TRBJ2-1 | TRBV20-1 | TGCAGTGCGAGCAGTAGCGACTACAATGAGCAGTTCTTC | CSASSSDYNEQFF
NA | NA | TRBJ2-1 | TRBV9 | TGTGCCAGCAGCGTAGGTGGAGGGGTAAACAATGAGCAGTTCTTC | CASSVGGGVNNEQFF
NA | many | TRBJ2-3 | TRBV2 | TGTGCCAGCAGCCTCTGGGGGACATCGCACACAGATACGCAGTATTTT | CASSLWGTSHTDTQYF
NA | NA | TRBJ1-4 | TRBV5-1 | TGCGCCAGCAGCTCCCTCCGACAGAGGGAGGGCGAAAAACTGTTTTTT | CASSSLRQREGEKLFF
TRBD2 | medium-sized | TRBJ2-3 | TRBV25-1 | TGTGCCAGCAGTGAATTCGGGGGGAGCACAGATACGCAGTATTTT | CASSEFGGSTDTQYF
NA | many | TRBJ1-4 | TRBV15 | TGTACCACCAGCAGAGATCCCGGGGGCGGTGAAAAACTGTTTTTT | CTTSRDPGGGEKLFF
TRBD2 | few | TRBJ2-1 | TRBV24-1 | TGTGCCACCAGTGATCCGGGACTAGCCTTCCATGAGCAGTTCTTC | CATSDPGLAFHEQFF
TRBD2 | many | TRBJ2-1 | TRBV10-1 | TGCGCCAGCAGTGAGTCCCTCACGGGACTAGCGGGAGTCTTCCATGAGCAGTTCTTC | CASSESLTGLAGVFHEQFF
TRBD1 | NA | TRBJ1-2 | TRBV7-2 | TGTGCCAGCAGCTGGGGACAGGGCTCAAACTATGGCTACACCTTC | CASSWGQGSNYGYTF
TRBD2 | NA | TRBJ2-7 | TRBV27 | TGTGCCAGCAGTCCCACTCTAGCGGGCTCATCCTACGAGCAGTACTTC | CASSPTLAGSSYEQYF
TRBD2 | NA | TRBJ2-3 | TRBV2 | TGTGCCAGCAGGGAAACTAGCGGGGCACGTCCTAGCACAGATACGCAGTATTTT | CASRETSGARPSTDTQYF
NA | many | TRBJ1-1 | TRBV7-9 | TGTGCCAGCAGCTTAGAGGGGGATCATACTGAAGCTTTCTTT | CASSLEGDHTEAFF
NA | NA | TRBJ1-1 | TRBV20-1 | TGCAGTGCTCGTCGGGGGGGGAGAGCTTTCTTT | CSARRGGRAFF
NA | NA | TRBJ1-5 | TRBV15 | TGTGCCACCAGCAGAGATAGGGGGGGAGTCGCAGATCAGCCCCAGCATTTT | CATSRDRGGVADQPQHF
TRBD1 | NA | TRBJ1-2 | TRBV7-8 | TGTGCCAGCAGACCGAGGACAGGGCGGGTTGGCTACACCTTC | CASRPRTGRVGYTF
NA | many | TRBJ2-7 | TRBV29-1 | TGCAGCGTTGAAGGGGGTCCAGGCCTCCACCCCTACGAGCAGTACTTC | CSVEGGPGLHPYEQYF
NA | many | TRBJ2-7 | TRBV14 | TGTGCCAGCAGCCAAGCAATTAGCATCCACGAGCAGTACTTC | CASSQAISIHEQYF
NA | NA | TRBJ2-3 | TRBV25-1 | TGTGCCAGCAGTGTGATGGGCACAGATACGCAGTATTTT | CASSVMGTDTQYF
NA | NA | TRBJ2-7 | TRBV10-3 | TGTGCCACCAAAACAGGCCTGGAGTCCTACGAGCAGTACTTC | CATKTGLESYEQYF
TRBD1 | many | TRBJ2-7 | TRBV27 | TGTGCCAGCAGCCGGGACAGCACTTACGAGCAGTACTTC | CASSRDSTYEQYF
TRBD2 | many | TRBJ2-1 | TRBV12-3/TRBV12-4 | TGTGCCAGCAGTTTACGTCTAGCGGGAGTTCACAATGAGCAGTTCTTC | CASSLRLAGVHNEQFF
NA | NA | TRBJ1-5 | TRBV2 | TGTGCCAGCAGTGTCGCTGCAGGAGGGCAGCCCCAGCATTTT | CASSVAAGGQPQHF
TRBD1 | NA | TRBJ1-6 | TRBV2 | TGTGCCAGCAGTGCCAGGGGGCTCGGTAATTCACCCCTCCACTTT | CASSARGLGNSPLHF
TRBD2 | NA | TRBJ2-7 | TRBV20-1 | TGCAGTGCTGTGGGACTAGCGTCCTACGAGCAGTACTTC | CSAVGLASYEQYF
NA | many | TRBJ1-5 | TRBV6-1 | TGTGCCAGCAGTGAAGCAGTTTATAGCAATCAGCCCCAGCATTTT | CASSEAVYSNQPQHF
TRBD1 | NA | TRBJ1-3 | TRBV15 | TGTGCCACCAGCAGTTACAGGGGGTACTCTGGAAACACCATATATTTT | CATSSYRGYSGNTIYF
NA | NA | TRBJ2-3 | TRBV20-1 | TGCAGTGCAAAGGGGGACACAGATACGCAGTATTTT | CSAKGDTDTQYF
NA | NA | TRBJ1-2 | TRBV19 | TGTGCCAGTAGCGCCTCGACAGTAGCTAACTATGGCTACACCTTC | CASSASTVANYGYTF
TRBD1 | many | TRBJ2-7 | TRBV7-6 | TGTGCCAGCAGCCCGGCCGGGACAGGACCGTCCTACGAGCAGTACTTC | CASSPAGTGPSYEQYF
NA | many | TRBJ2-7 | TRBV5-1 | TGCGCCAGCAGCTTGGGCCCCGGGACACCCGGACGTTACGAGCAGTACTTC | CASSLGPGTPGRYEQYF
TRBD2 | many | TRBJ2-1 | TRBV15 | TGTGCCACCAGCACGACCACCCTAGCGGGAGCCTACAATGAGCAGTTCTTC | CATSTTTLAGAYNEQFF
NA | many | TRBJ1-5 | TRBV2 | TGTGCCAGCAGTGAAGGGACCTCTAGCAATCAGCCCCAGCATTTT | CASSEGTSSNQPQHF
NA | many | TRBJ1-2 | TRBV6-5 | TGTGCCAGCAGTTACGGTGCAGATTTGGGTACTGGCTACACCTTC | CASSYGADLGTGYTF
NA | many | TRBJ2-5 | TRBV29-1 | TGCAGCGTTGAAGGGGCGGTTTCGGGGACCCAGTACTTC | CSVEGAVSGTQYF